This entry lists 3 T cell receptor beta chains sequenced from one sample in a study of cytomegalovirus exposure and HLA in healthy donors. This table comes from immunoSEQ multiplex PCR, and its TCRdb copy is limited to in-frame clones, with some not included. Among about 110,000 clones, 70% to 90% were seen once, and the ten largest hold over 2.5%. Specimen: PBMCs. The receptors were sampled from a woman between 18 and 29 years old in good health and CMV-seronegative.

This clone was observed once. This sequence joins TRBV21-1 and TRBJ2-2; the table's D call of TRBD1 was not tested on the DNA. TRBV21-1 is reported as a pseudogene. The CDR3 covers 14 residues. The CDR3: CASSKMADTGELFF. CDR3 DNA sequence: TGTGCCAGCAGCAAAATGGCAGACACCGGGGAGCTGTTTTTT.

V is TRBV9 and J is TRBJ1-4; no definite D call. The CDR3 contains 15 residues. Per the germline V gene, CDR1 is SGDLS and CDR2 is YYNGEE. The V end lost 3 bases, the J end lost 0 bases, and 9 bases lay between the germline ends. In DNA form, the CDR3 reads TGTGCCAGCAGCGCCTCACAGTCAACTAATGAAAAACTGTTTTTT. Protein sequence: CASSASQSTNEKLFF.

This sequence joins TRBV6-4 and TRBJ2-2; the D gene is possibly TRBD2 (7 bases). Trimming took 0 bases from V and 6 from J, leaving 11 bases between them. Germline V gene data show CDR1 as MRHNA and CDR2 as SNTAGT. The CDR3 is 15 residues long. CDR3 coding DNA: TGTGCCAGCAGTGACTCTGGCGGGGGCTCCGGGGAGCTGTTTTTT. Translating gives CASSDSGGGSGELFF.